This TCR beta chain comes out of a study of T cell responses to AZD1222 COVID-19 vaccine. Notes on the study in general: Nearly half of spike-specific TCRs reportedly target unmutated variant regions.

Trimming took off 7 bases at V and 0 bases at J, with 10 bases between the two ends. This CDR3 comprises 14 residues. CDR1 is SGHRS, CDR2 YFSETQ, per germline. On this clone: What it binds is unknown.

Sequenced by immunoSEQ multiplex PCR; TCRdb stores in-frame clones only, minus some. The sample has tens of thousands of clones, around 90% seen once. The V gene is TRBV5-1, the J gene TRBJ2-2; D might be TRBD2 (6 bases). The receptor was derived from an adult in good health. The specimen was peripheral blood, collected on day 0 of AZD1222 vaccination. DNA of the CDR3: TGCGCCAGCTCGCGGGGAGCGAACACCGGGGAGCTGTTTTTT. This encodes CASSRGANTGELFF.